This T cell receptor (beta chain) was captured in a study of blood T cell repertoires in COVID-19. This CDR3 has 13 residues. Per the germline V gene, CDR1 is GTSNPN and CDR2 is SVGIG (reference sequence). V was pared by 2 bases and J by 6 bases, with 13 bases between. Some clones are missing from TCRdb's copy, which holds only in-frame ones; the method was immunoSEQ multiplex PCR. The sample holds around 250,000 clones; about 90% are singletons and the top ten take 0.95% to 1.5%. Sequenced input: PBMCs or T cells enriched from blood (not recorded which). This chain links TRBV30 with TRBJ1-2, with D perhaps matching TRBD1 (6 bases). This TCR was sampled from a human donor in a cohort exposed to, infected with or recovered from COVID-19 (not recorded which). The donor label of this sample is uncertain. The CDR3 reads CAWSPGEGDGYTF. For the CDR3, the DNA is TGTGCCTGGAGTCCCGGTGAGGGGGATGGCTACACCTTC. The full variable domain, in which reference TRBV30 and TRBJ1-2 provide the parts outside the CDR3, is SQTIHQWPATLVQPVGSPLSLECTVEGTSNPNLYWYRQAAGRGLQLLFYSVGIGQISSEVPQNLSASRPQDRQFILSSKKLLLSDSGFYLCAWSPGEGDGYTFGSGTRLTVV.